This T cell receptor (beta chain) emerged from a study of human T cells and chemical hapten exposure. Study conclusions and caveats: Expanded TCRs formed significantly more large CDR3 similarity clusters than controls.

Details on this clonotype: The antigen remains undetermined.

The time point was: patch test 1, 2 weeks after DPC sensitization. As to treatment: therapeutic diphenylcyclopropenone sensitization with weekly scalp DPC. Attachment of unique molecular identifiers to individual cDNA molecules was performed in the library. TCRdb recomputed calls from the RACE reads with MiXCR, one row per CDR3 protein. The sample shows 150,000 to 200,000 distinct CDR3 sequences, about 20% of them seen only once. The specimen comprised whole blood, sampled in connection with sensitization to the hapten diphenylcyclopropenone (DPC). The clonotype originates from a woman aged 45-60 years with alopecia areata. Some clones in this sample may be carry-over from other donors' samples.

CDR3 loop: CASSLEAGYMTGELFF. The CDR3 DNA sequence: TGCGCCAGCAGCTTGGAAGCGGGATATATGACCGGGGAGCTGTTTTTT. The chain employs TRBV5-1 and TRBJ2-2, with 7 bases aligning to TRBD2. This CDR3 contains 16 residues. From germline, CDR1 is SGHRS and CDR2 YFSETQ. V shed 0 bases, J shed 5 bases, and the junction held 7 bases outside the gene matches.